The 24 T cell receptor beta chains below come from one sample, sequenced in a study of cytomegalovirus exposure and HLA in healthy donors. Here immunoSEQ multiplex PCR was the method, and the copy in TCRdb shows in-frame clones only, minus some. The sample carries 65,000 to 90,000 clones, approximately 96% recorded once. The sample taken for sequencing was PBMCs. The receptors shown here come from a man aged 18 to 29 in good health and CMV-seronegative.

The chain combines TRBV19 with TRBJ2-3; 10 bases align to TRBD2. CDR1 is LNHDA, CDR2 SQIVND, per germline (reference sequence). V trimming: 4 bases; J trimming: 0 bases; junction bases outside the gene matches: 4. This CDR3 comprises 16 residues. The CDR3 DNA is TGTGCCAGTAGTACCCCTAGCGGGGGCAGCACAGATACGCAGTATTTT. Amino acid sequence: CASSTPSGGSTDTQYF.

This clone was counted a single time. The chain uses TRBV6-1 and TRBJ1-2; unclear D gene. The CDR3 is made up of 12 amino acids. Germline V CDR1 and CDR2: MNHNS, SASEGT. With 3 bases removed from V and 9 bases from J, the gap between germline ends came to 11 bases. For the CDR3, the DNA is TGTGCCAGCAGTGATGGCAAGATCAGCTACACCTTC. It encodes CASSDGKISYTF.

The chain carries TRBV7-9 and TRBJ1-4; weak D call: TRBD1 (6 bases). Deletions cut 2 bases from V and 6 bases from J, with 16 bases between. This CDR3 has 16 amino acids. Germline V CDR1 and CDR2: SEHNR, FQNEAQ (reference sequence). CDR3 amino acids: CASSLRRGRGDEKLFF. CDR3 in DNA: TGTGCCAGCAGCTTACGCCGGGGCAGGGGTGATGAAAAACTGTTTTTT.

This chain joins TRBV6-5 and TRBJ1-6, with D maybe TRBD1 (6 bases). The CDR3 consists of 14 residues. Trimming left V 7 bases short and J 9 bases short, with 16 bases between. CDR1 is MNHEY and CDR2 is SVGAGI in the germline V gene. The CDR3 DNA is TGTGCCAGCAATCTACAGGGTGCTAGTTCACCCCTCCACTTT. Encoded protein: CASNLQGASSPLHF.

The chain couples TRBV7-9 to TRBJ1-1; D is ambiguous. The CDR3 has 13 residues. Germline V gives CDR1 SEHNR, CDR2 FQNEAQ (reference sequence). The V and J ends lost 7 bases and 0 bases respectively, with 9 bases between them. The CDR3 DNA reads as TGTGCCAGCACCCCTAATTTGAACACTGAAGCTTTCTTT. Translated: CASTPNLNTEAFF.

The V and J genes are TRBV11-2 and TRBJ2-3, with 7 bases lining up with TRBD2. J was trimmed by 2 bases and V by 5 bases; bases with no gene match: 1. The CDR3 is made up of 13 amino acids. Germline-derived CDR1 and CDR2 are SGHAT and FQNNGV. The CDR3 sequence: CASSGRATDTQYF. CDR3 DNA sequence: TGTGCCAGCAGCGGGAGGGCCACAGATACGCAGTATTTT.

The rearrangement joins TRBV6-5 to TRBJ2-5; D not certain. Germline V gives CDR1 MNHEY, CDR2 SVGAGI. The CDR3 spans 13 residues. V shed 7 bases and J shed 1 base, with 10 bases lying between them. The CDR3 is CASISLGQETQYF. The DNA of the CDR3 is TGTGCCAGCATATCCCTAGGCCAAGAGACCCAGTACTTC.

The chain combines TRBV5-1 with TRBJ1-4; D gene uncertain. Germline V gene sequence: CDR1 SGHRS, CDR2 YFSETQ. Deletions cut 0 bases from V and 10 bases from J, with 13 bases between. The CDR3 is 14 amino acids. CDR3 sequence reads: CASSLDQVPAKLFF. The CDR3, as DNA: TGCGCCAGCAGCTTGGACCAGGTCCCGGCAAAACTGTTTTTT.

V and J are TRBV4-1 and TRBJ2-6; a weak D match, TRBD1 (5 bases). The CDR3 spans 16 residues. Germline CDR1 and CDR2: MGHRA and YSYEKL. Trimming took 0 bases from V and 0 from J, leaving 6 bases between them. CDR3 DNA sequence: TGCGCCAGCAGCCAAGAGGGGCTCTCTGGGGCCAACGTCCTGACTTTC. Translation gives CASSQEGLSGANVLTF.

CDR3 nucleotide sequence: TGTGCCAGCAGCTCGTCGGGGGGGAGTTCCTACGAGCAGTACTTC. Residues: CASSSSGGSSYEQYF. This chain joins TRBV5-4 and TRBJ2-7; 8 bases align to TRBD2. The V segment lost 3 bases and the J segment 1 base; nucleotides outside the gene matches: 6. This CDR3 region has 15 residues. Looked up from germline, CDR1 is SGHNT and CDR2 is YYREEE (reference sequence).

The CDR3 region has the DNA TGTGCCAGCAGCTTAGCGCAGGCCTCTGGAAACACCATATATTTT. Protein product: CASSLAQASGNTIYF. The genes are TRBV7-6 and TRBJ1-3; no clear D gene. Germline lookup yields CDR1 SGHVS and CDR2 FNYEAQ. The ends were cut back, 0 bases at V and 0 bases at J, with 6 bases in the middle. This CDR3 is built from 15 residues. The full variable domain, with the rest looked up from reference TRBV7-6 and TRBJ1-3, is GAGVSQSPRYKVTKRGQDVALRCDPISGHVSLYWYRQALGQGPEFLTYFNYEAQQDKSGLPNDRFSAERPEGSISTLTIQRTEQRDSAMYRCASSLAQASGNTIYFGEGSWLTVV.

In its sample, this clone was seen once. The chain is built from TRBV27 and TRBJ1-5; D not certain. The germline V gene encodes CDR1 MNHEY and CDR2 SMNVEV (reference sequence). V lost 2 bases and J lost 7, with 12 bases in between. This CDR3 region has 14 residues. The CDR3 here is CASSLGRAGQPQHF. DNA for the CDR3: TGTGCCAGCAGTTTAGGGCGAGCAGGACAGCCCCAGCATTTT.

In this sample, this clone turned up a few times. The rearrangement uses TRBV30 and TRBJ1-2, with D perhaps TRBD1 (5 bases). The CDR3 totals 14 residues. The ends were cut back, 1 base at V and 8 bases at J, with 17 bases in the middle. Germline V gene data show CDR1 as GTSNPN and CDR2 as SVGIG (reference sequence). DNA for the CDR3: TGTGCCTGGAGTGATGAACGGGCGGGGGAAGGCTACACCTTC. It translates to CAWSDERAGEGYTF.

The rearrangement uses TRBV6-5 and TRBJ2-7; 7 bases agree with TRBD2. Germline V CDR1 and CDR2: MNHEY, SVGAGI. The CDR3 is made up of 12 amino acids. J gave up 1 base and V 8 bases, and 2 bases lay outside the gene matches. The CDR3, as DNA: TGTGCCAGCGGCGGGGGTTCCTACGAGCAGTACTTC. Amino acids: CASGGGSYEQYF.

This sequence joins TRBV7-3 and TRBJ2-3; weak D call: TRBD1 (6 bases). The CDR3 loop spans 17 amino acids. V was pared by 0 bases and J by 1 base, with 14 bases between. Germline V lookup: CDR1 SGHTA, CDR2 FQGTGA. In nucleotides, the CDR3 is TGTGCCAGCAGCTTAACGGGGACGGCAGGGGGCACAGATACGCAGTATTTT. This encodes CASSLTGTAGGTDTQYF.

This chain uses TRBV30 with TRBJ2-7, with 8 bases lining up with TRBD2. The CDR3 spans 19 residues. V shed 3 bases and J 0 bases; nucleotides not matched to a gene: 19. Germline CDR1 is GTSNPN and CDR2 is SVGIG (reference sequence). For the CDR3, the DNA is TGTGCCTGGAGCAAGACTATGACGGGGGGGCTATTACTCTCCTACGAGCAGTACTTC. The encoded protein is CAWSKTMTGGLLLSYEQYF.

The chain carries TRBV4-2 and TRBJ2-1, with D perhaps TRBD2 (6 bases). The CDR3 length is 15 residues. The V gene lost 1 base and the J gene lost 2 bases, with 9 bases spanning the gap. Per germline, CDR1 LGHNA and CDR2 YNFKEQ. The CDR3 coding sequence is TGTGCCAGCAGCCAAGGGGGGGACCCCTACAATGAGCAGTTCTTC. It encodes CASSQGGDPYNEQFF.

The chain employs TRBV28 and TRBJ2-7; D possibly corresponds to TRBD2 (6 bases). CDR3 length: 14 amino acids. The germline V and J ends were trimmed by 2 bases and 2 bases, with 10 bases remaining between them. Germline values: CDR1 MDHEN, CDR2 SYDVKM. DNA for the CDR3: TGTGCCAGCAGTTTAGGAGGGCCACCCTACGAGCAGTACTTC. Translating gives CASSLGGPPYEQYF.

The rearrangement joins TRBV2 to TRBJ1-4, with a tentative D call TRBD1 (5 bases). V dropped 8 bases and J dropped 0 bases, with 7 bases sitting between them. Germline V lookup: CDR1 SNHLY, CDR2 FYNNEI. The length of the CDR3 is 13 residues. CDR3 in DNA: TGTGCCAGCCAGGGTACAACTAATGAAAAACTGTTTTTT. Translating it yields CASQGTTNEKLFF.

The genes are TRBV5-1 and TRBJ1-1, with D maybe TRBD1 (6 bases). V was cut by 6 bases and J by 2 bases, with 14 bases left in between. The CDR3 extends over 14 amino acids. The germline V gene encodes CDR1 SGHRS and CDR2 YFSETQ. In DNA, the CDR3 is TGCGCCAGCACGCGCTGGACAGACAACACTGAAGCTTTCTTT. This codes for CASTRWTDNTEAFF.

The chain links TRBV13 to TRBJ1-5, with a tentative D call TRBD1 (6 bases). The CDR3 loop spans 16 amino acids. Germline V gene lookup returns CDR1 PRHDT and CDR2 FYEKMQ (reference sequence). Trimming shortened V by 5 bases and J by 8 bases, and 22 bases separated the two germline ends. As DNA, the CDR3 is TGTGCCAGCAGCATAACAGGGTTGGGATCAGAGGAGCCCCAGCATTTT. Translated, it gives CASSITGLGSEEPQHF.

This clone was seen once. CDR3 protein: CASSPRMGGGGPTDTQYF. The CDR3, as DNA: TGTGCCAGCAGCCCGCGGATGGGAGGAGGGGGCCCCACAGATACGCAGTATTTT. This chain joins TRBV27 and TRBJ2-3, with D perhaps TRBD1 (7 bases). The CDR3 has 18 amino acids. Trimming removed 6 bases at V and 2 bases at J, with 24 bases between. CDR1 is MNHEY and CDR2 is SMNVEV in the germline V gene (reference sequence).

V gene TRBV14 combines with J gene TRBJ2-7; 7 nucleotides line up with TRBD1. Trimming removed 2 bases from V and 3 bases from J; junction bases left unmatched: 7. The CDR3 runs 15 residues. CDR1 SGHDN and CDR2 FVKESK come from the germline V gene. The CDR3 reads CASSQKIGGFYEQYF. The CDR3 region has the DNA TGTGCCAGCAGCCAAAAGATAGGGGGCTTCTACGAGCAGTACTTC.

The chain couples TRBV5-4 to TRBJ1-1; D unclear. Trimming pared 3 bases from V and 4 bases from J, leaving 4 bases between. This CDR3 region has 11 residues. Looked up from germline, CDR1 is SGHNT and CDR2 is YYREEE (reference sequence). The CDR3 nucleotides are TGTGCCAGCAGCTCTTTCACTGAAGCTTTCTTT. Its protein is CASSSFTEAFF.